The clone carrying this T cell receptor (beta chain) is judged medium-sized (0.01 to 0.1%). This specimen comes from a study of immune characterization of retroperitoneal liposarcoma. TCRdb itself ran the PCR reads through MiXCR, one entry per CDR3 protein. The sample carries some 10,000 distinct CDR3 sequences, less than 40% recorded once. CDR1 SGHTA and CDR2 FQGNSA come from the germline V gene. This CDR3 has 15 residues. The V end lost 1 base, the J end lost 5 bases, and 14 bases lay between the germline ends. The source material was tumor tissue. This sequence joins TRBV7-2 and TRBJ2-5; D may be TRBD1 (6 bases). The receptor was derived from a female donor with retroperitoneal liposarcoma. The CDR3 DNA reads TGTGCCAGCAGCTTAGGGGGACATCAAGGGGAGACCCAGTACTTC. It codes for CASSLGGHQGETQYF. The full variable domain, with the rest looked up from reference TRBV7-2 and TRBJ2-5, is GAGVSQSPSNKVTEKGKDVELRCDPISGHTALYWYRQSLGQGLEFLIYFQGNSAPDKSGLPSDRFSAERTGGSVSTLTIQRTQQEDSAVYLCASSLGGHQGETQYFGPGTRLLVL.